This T cell receptor beta chain is drawn from a study of blood T cell repertoires in COVID-19 (dated by TCRdb to 2020 to 2021). About the investigation overall: Samples covering the acute and convalescent phases of COVID-19 were provided by collaborators in the United States, Italy and Spain. HLA class I and class II types, where available, came from metadata supplied by the sample provider rather than from assay-based typing. Subjects who had been exposed to COVID-19, were actively infected with it, or had recovered from it provided the deeply sampled blood TCRbeta repertoires that made up the dataset. Samples came from the ongoing ImmuneRACE study (first 160 participants) plus 1,254 subjects from 6 global collaborators. The repertoires were released in a freely available public database intended as a resource for research on the immune response to SARS-CoV-2. The prospective study material was composed of cDNA or gDNA derived from T cells, B-cell-depleted T cells, or PBMCs. Nearly every sample came with metadata listing a de-identified subject ID, COVID-19 status, age in years and sex.

On the study overall, not on this receptor specifically: The quantity of clinical and demographic metadata differed by source and by participant and was supplied without curation.

Participants in the prospective study were aged about 18 to 89 years, lived in over 20 United States geographic areas, and enrolled through a virtual design. In the prospective study, cohorts were assigned on the basis of participant-reported clinical history obtained from a screening survey and a study questionnaire. Mobile phlebotomists in the prospective study collected whole blood, serum and a nasopharyngeal or oropharyngeal swab from every participant. Participants in the prospective study had the option to provide additional blood draws and questionnaires over a 2-month period. Before DNA extraction, blood samples from the prospective study were shipped at room temperature or frozen. TCRbeta CDR3 regions were amplified from genomic DNA using the immunoSEQ Assay, a bias-controlled multiplex PCR. On the study's bioinformatics: Within the assay, amplification of reference gene primers was used to estimate how many nucleated cells each sample contained. Sequence reads were collapsed and filtered to measure the absolute abundance of every unique TCRbeta CDR3 rearrangement. For each sample, productive Simpson clonality was calculated as the square root of Simpson's diversity index over productive rearrangements. TCRdb's version of the immuneACCESS table is confined to in-frame rearrangements and falls short of the full clone set. An unresolved V gene accounts for under half of the shortfall where checked; the remainder is of unknown origin. The V and J calls and clone size come from that table; D and trimming were worked out from the DNA. The sample table records some 200,000 clones; 86% of these occur just once. The ten largest clones add up to over 3% of the sample.

Relative to germline, V is 3 bases shorter and J is 8 bases shorter, with 20 bases between their ends. According to the germline V gene, CDR1 reads MNHNS and CDR2 reads SASEGT. The CDR3 runs 16 amino acids, cysteine and phenylalanine included. Just CDR3 DNA is preserved here, 48 bases in frame from base 1. Turning to this clone: Its antigen is not yet known. No per-base quality is available; no much larger clone lies one base away.

The specimen sequenced was PBMCs or T cells enriched from blood (not recorded which). The rearranged chain carries TRBV6-1 and TRBJ1-3; there is no confident call for the D gene. This TCR came from a middle-aged woman with acute COVID-19. The CDR3 region has the sequence CASSDWGGYPEHTIYF. The nucleotides read TGTGCCAGCAGTGATTGGGGAGGATACCCGGAGCACACCATATATTTT.